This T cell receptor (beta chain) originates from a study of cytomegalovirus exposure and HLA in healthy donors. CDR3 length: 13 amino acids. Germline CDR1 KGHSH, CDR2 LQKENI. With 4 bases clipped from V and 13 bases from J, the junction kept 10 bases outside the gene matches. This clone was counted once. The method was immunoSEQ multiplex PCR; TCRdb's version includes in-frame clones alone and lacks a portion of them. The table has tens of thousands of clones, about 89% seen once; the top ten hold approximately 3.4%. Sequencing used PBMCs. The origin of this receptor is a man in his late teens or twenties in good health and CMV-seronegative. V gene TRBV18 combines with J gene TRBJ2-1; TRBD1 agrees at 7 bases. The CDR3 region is CASSLGQETRQFF. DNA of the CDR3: TGTGCCAGCTCACTCGGACAGGAAACTCGACAGTTCTTC.